The source of this T cell receptor beta chain is a study of Ad26.COV2.S vaccination and SARS-CoV-2 variants. The overall study: Among those in the COV1001 Ad26.COV2.S trial arm was the donor. Intramuscular Ad26.COV2.S doses were given once or twice, 56 days apart. Study observations and caveats: CD8+ and CD4+ T cells specific for spike reportedly responded with substantial breadth after vaccination.

Concerning this clone itself: The antigen remains undetermined.

The treatment was: 19 received Ad26.COV2.S at low or high dose, single or two shots; about five received placebo; per-sample allocation not given. Each sample was drawn 63 days after the first injection (of vaccine or placebo). The ends were cut back, 2 bases at V and 0 bases at J, with 10 bases in the middle. CDR3 length equals 16 residues. Germline V gene sequence: CDR1 MGHDK, CDR2 SYGVNS. Data came from immunoSEQ multiplex PCR; TCRdb stores just in-frame clones and leaves some out. Among approximately 300,000 clones listed, 85% were seen once. The chain links TRBV25-1 to TRBJ2-2, with a tentative D call TRBD1 (5 bases). The receptor's source is a person aged 18-65 years who received the Ad26.COV2.S COVID-19 vaccine or a placebo. The material was peripheral blood, obtained in a trial of Ad26.COV2.S vaccine versus placebo. The CDR3, as DNA: TGTGCCAGCAGTGAAGTGGCCAGGGCGAACACCGGGGAGCTGTTTTTT. It yields the protein CASSEVARANTGELFF.